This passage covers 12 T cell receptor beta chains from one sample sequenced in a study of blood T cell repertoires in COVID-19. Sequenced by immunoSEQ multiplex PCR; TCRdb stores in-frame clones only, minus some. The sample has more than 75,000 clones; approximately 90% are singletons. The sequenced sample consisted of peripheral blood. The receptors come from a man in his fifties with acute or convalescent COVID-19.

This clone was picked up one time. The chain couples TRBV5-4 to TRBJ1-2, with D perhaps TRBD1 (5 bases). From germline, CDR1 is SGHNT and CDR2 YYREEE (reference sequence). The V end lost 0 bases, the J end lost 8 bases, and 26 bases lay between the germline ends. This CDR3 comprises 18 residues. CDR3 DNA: TGTGCCAGCAGCTTGGGGAGCACCGCCCGTCCCAGGGTCGCAGGCTACACCTTC. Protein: CASSLGSTARPRVAGYTF.

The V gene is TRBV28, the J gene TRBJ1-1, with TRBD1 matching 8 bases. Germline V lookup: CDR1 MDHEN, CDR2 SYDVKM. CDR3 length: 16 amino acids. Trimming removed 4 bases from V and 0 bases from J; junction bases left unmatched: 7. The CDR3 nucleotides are TGTGCCAGCAGTTCCCCACAGGGGGGGATGAACACTGAAGCTTTCTTT. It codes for CASSSPQGGMNTEAFF.

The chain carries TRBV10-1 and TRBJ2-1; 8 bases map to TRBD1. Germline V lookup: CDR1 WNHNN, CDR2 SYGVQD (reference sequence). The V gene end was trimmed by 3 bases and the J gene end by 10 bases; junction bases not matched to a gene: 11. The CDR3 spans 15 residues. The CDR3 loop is CASSDRGLGSGEQFF. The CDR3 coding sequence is TGCGCCAGCAGTGACAGGGGGCTGGGATCTGGAGAGCAGTTCTTC.

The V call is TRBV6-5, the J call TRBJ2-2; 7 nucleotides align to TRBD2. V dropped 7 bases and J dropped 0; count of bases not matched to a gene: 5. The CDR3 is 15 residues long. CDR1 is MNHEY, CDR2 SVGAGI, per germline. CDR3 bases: TGTGCCAGCACTCGGGACTACTCGAACACCGGGGAGCTGTTTTTT. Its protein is CASTRDYSNTGELFF.

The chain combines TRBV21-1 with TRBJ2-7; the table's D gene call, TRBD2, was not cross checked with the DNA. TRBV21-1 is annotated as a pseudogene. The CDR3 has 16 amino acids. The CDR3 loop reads CASSVRLAGGIYEQYV. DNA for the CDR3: TGTGCCAGCAGCGTCCGACTAGCGGGGGGTATTTACGAGCAGTACGTC.

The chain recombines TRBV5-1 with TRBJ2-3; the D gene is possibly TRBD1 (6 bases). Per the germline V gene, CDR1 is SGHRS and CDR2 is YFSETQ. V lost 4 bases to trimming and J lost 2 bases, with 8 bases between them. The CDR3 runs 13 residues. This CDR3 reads CASSRTVTDTQYF. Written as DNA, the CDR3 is TGCGCCAGCAGCAGGACAGTCACAGATACGCAGTATTTT.

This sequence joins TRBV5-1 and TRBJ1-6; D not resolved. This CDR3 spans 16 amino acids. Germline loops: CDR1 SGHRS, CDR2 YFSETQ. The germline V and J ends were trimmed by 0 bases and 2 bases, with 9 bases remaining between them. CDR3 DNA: TGCGCCAGCAGCTTGGACAGTAACACCTATAATTCACCCCTCCACTTT. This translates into CASSLDSNTYNSPLHF.

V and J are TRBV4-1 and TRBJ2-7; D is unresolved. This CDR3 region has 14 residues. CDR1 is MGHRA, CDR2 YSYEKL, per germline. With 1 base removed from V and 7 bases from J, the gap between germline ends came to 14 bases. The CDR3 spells CASSQGPSGYEQYV. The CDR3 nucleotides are TGCGCCAGCAGCCAAGGCCCCTCCGGTTATGAGCAGTACGTC.

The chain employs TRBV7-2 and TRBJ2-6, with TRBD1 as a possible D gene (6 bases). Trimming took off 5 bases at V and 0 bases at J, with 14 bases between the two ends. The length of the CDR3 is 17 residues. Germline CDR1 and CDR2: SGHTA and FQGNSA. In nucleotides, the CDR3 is TGTGCCAGCAGCCTGACCGGACAGAGCTCTGGGGCCAACGTCCTGACTTTC. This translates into CASSLTGQSSGANVLTF.

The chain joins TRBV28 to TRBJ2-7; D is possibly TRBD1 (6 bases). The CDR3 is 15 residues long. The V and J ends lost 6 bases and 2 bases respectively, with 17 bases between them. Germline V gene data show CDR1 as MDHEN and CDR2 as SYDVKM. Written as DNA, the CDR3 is TGTGCCAGCAGAATACGCGAGGGGGACGCCTACGAGCAGTACTTC. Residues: CASRIREGDAYEQYF. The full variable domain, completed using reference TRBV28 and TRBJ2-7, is DVKVTQSSRYLVKRTGEKVFLECVQDMDHENMFWYRQDPGLGLRLIYFSYDVKMKEKGDIPEGYSVSREKKERFSLILESASTNQTSMYLCASRIREGDAYEQYFGPGTRLTVT.

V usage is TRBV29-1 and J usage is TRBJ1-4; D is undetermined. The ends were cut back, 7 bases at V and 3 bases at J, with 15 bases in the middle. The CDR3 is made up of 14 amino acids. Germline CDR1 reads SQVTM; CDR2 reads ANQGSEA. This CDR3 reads CSADEGGSNEKLFF. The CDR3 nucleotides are TGCAGCGCCGACGAGGGAGGGTCTAATGAAAAACTGTTTTTT.

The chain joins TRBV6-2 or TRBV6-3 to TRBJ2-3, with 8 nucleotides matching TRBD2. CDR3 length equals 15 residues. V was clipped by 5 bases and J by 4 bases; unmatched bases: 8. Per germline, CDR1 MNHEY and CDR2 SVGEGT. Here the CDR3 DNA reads TGTGCCAGCAGTGAGCCGGGACTAGGCGCAGATACGCAGTATTTT. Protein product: CASSEPGLGADTQYF.